Sequencing of this T cell receptor (beta chain) was carried out in a study of OX40 agonist ivuxolimab in advanced cancers. In terms of the full investigation: The costimulatory receptor OX40 (CD134) was targeted by ivuxolimab, a fully human IgG2 agonistic monoclonal antibody. Intravenous ivuxolimab was administered to patients every 2 weeks at six dose levels: 0.01, 0.1, 0.3, 1.5, 3 and 10 mg/kg. Of the roughly 51 patients in dose escalation, approximately 20 had hepatocellular carcinoma, about 15 had melanoma, 9 had renal cell carcinoma and 9 had head and neck cancer. In the dose-escalation cohort, more than 75% of patients were male, and the mean age was approximately 60 years, with a range of roughly 23 to 85. Prior anti-PD-1, anti-PD-L1 or anti-CTLA-4 therapy was permitted, and checkpoint inhibitors had been received by more than 35% of dose-escalation patients. Partial responses were achieved by three dose-escalation patients, of whom one had hepatocellular carcinoma and two had cutaneous melanoma. Peripheral TCRbeta sequencing was intended to test whether TCR sequence diversity was altered and clonal T-cell expansion was caused by ivuxolimab. The paper reports the monotherapy dose-escalation portion (N ≈ 50 patients) of the phase I ivuxolimab trial.

Broad study findings and their caveats: After ivuxolimab, expanded clones were on average more numerous among CD8+ T cells than among CD4+ T cells. At doses from 0.1 to 3.0 mg/kg, clonal expansion was seen in both CD4+ and CD8+ blood T cells between baseline and week 6. In partial responders in the 0.1-3.0 mg/kg groups, normalized peripheral clonal expansion was found to be among the lowest, especially among CD8+ T cells. Low levels of normalized T-cell clonal expansion were also seen in some patients who did not respond. Antigen specificity was not determined for the clonally expanded peripheral T cells.

To sequence the TCRbeta CDR3 region, genomic DNA was isolated from the sorted cells. The immunoSEQ Assay was used to sequence the TCRbeta CDR3 regions. Held by TCRdb, this immuneACCESS table contains in-frame sequences only and omits some clones. Under half of the omission traces to an unresolved V gene where checked; the cause of the rest is unknown. Here the sample has about 70,000 clones; around 87% occur a single time. Of the sample, around 2.7% falls within the top ten clones. V ends up 6 bases short and J 0 bases short, with an unmatched junction base count of 7. The CDR3 holds 17 amino acids from the cysteine to the phenylalanine. Only the CDR3 DNA stays, 51 bases, in frame from base 1. Taken from the germline V gene, the CDR1 and CDR2 loops are SQVTM and ANQGSEA. The trial excluded patients who had a history of autoimmune disease or who were on systemic immunosuppression. Peripheral blood for TCR sequencing was drawn from every dose cohort at baseline, at cycle 4 day 1 and at cycle 7 day 1. Samples came from an open-label, multicenter, first-in-human phase I dose-escalation trial of ivuxolimab. The trial enrolled adults with locally advanced or metastatic head and neck squamous cell, hepatocellular, melanoma or renal cell carcinoma. Before TCR sequencing, CD4+ T cells and CD8+ T cells were sorted from peripheral blood as separate populations.

Points on this clone: Its antigen is currently not known. Base qualities are not at hand, and no much larger clone is one base apart.

The TCR originated in an adult with an advanced solid tumor such as melanoma, head and neck, liver or kidney cancer. The sequence joins TRBV29-1 to TRBJ2-1; 14 of the junction bases match TRBD2. Sequences were derived from CD4+ or CD8+ T cells sorted from blood, sampled in a trial of the OX40 agonist ivuxolimab. The CDR3 protein is CSVHGTSGGSSYNEQFF. The nucleotide sequence reads TGCAGCGTCCACGGGACTAGCGGGGGTAGCTCCTACAATGAGCAGTTCTTC.